These 12 T cell receptor beta chains came from one sample sequenced in a study of CD8+CD57+ T cells in acquired aplastic anemia. TCR beta VDJ combinations and CDR3 sequences were profiled from genomic DNA. A single record per CDR3 protein comes from TCRdb applying MiXCR to the reads. The sample holds approximately 170,000 distinct CDR3 sequences; 50% to 75% are singletons and the top ten take roughly 42%. Sequencing was performed on sorted CD4+, CD8+, or CD8+CD57+ T cells (not recorded which) from PBMCs. These receptors were taken from a human donor in good health.

The rearrangement joins TRBV7-6 to TRBJ1-1; D gene uncertain. The CDR3 spans 12 residues. The germline gives CDR1 SGHVS, CDR2 FNYEAQ. V was trimmed by 6 bases and J by 2 bases, leaving 7 bases between them. The CDR3 spells CASRQYNTEAFF. CDR3 nucleotides: TGTGCCAGCAGACAGTACAACACTGAAGCTTTCTTT.

This clonotype was recorded once. This sequence joins TRBV7-3 and TRBJ1-1; maybe TRBD1 (5 bases). V was cut by 5 bases and J by 5 bases, with 12 bases left in between. CDR3 length: 13 residues. Per the germline V gene, CDR1 is SGHTA and CDR2 is FQGTGA. CDR3 in DNA: TGTGCCAGCAGCCAGACAGTAGGGACTGAAGCTTTCTTT. This sequence encodes CASSQTVGTEAFF.

To note about this clonotype: An end of the junction differs from the germline gene, which may be a read error. The J gene is TRBJ2-1, the V gene TRBV15, with 9 bases lining up with TRBD2. The CDR3 loop spans 15 amino acids. The germline gives CDR1 LNHNV, CDR2 YYDKDF (reference sequence). The CDR3 nucleotides read TGTGCCATCAGCAGAGGGCGGGAGGGCTACTATGAGCAGTTCTTC. Translated, it gives CAISRGREGYYEQFF.

This clonotype was counted a few times. The rearrangement joins TRBV2 to TRBJ1-1; D is unclear. V was trimmed by 6 bases and J by 4 bases, leaving 18 bases between them. The germline V gene encodes CDR1 SNHLY and CDR2 FYNNEI. The CDR3 length is 15 residues. The CDR3 protein is CASSPMNSVSTEAFF. The CDR3, as DNA: TGTGCCAGCAGCCCGATGAACTCCGTGAGCACTGAAGCTTTCTTT.

CDR3 DNA sequence: TGCGCCCGGGATACTAGCAGCGAGCAGTACTTC. Its protein product is CARDTSSEQYF. The J gene is TRBJ2-7, the V gene TRBV5-1; D possibly corresponds to TRBD2 (6 bases). This CDR3 region has 11 residues. Germline values: CDR1 SGHRS, CDR2 YFSETQ. Trimming took 10 bases from V and 6 from J, leaving 14 bases between them.

This chain links TRBV24-1 with TRBJ2-1; D is possibly TRBD2 (7 bases). The CDR3 loop spans 15 amino acids. Trimming took 6 bases from V and 4 from J, leaving 15 bases between them. Germline V lookup: CDR1 KGHDR, CDR2 SFDVKD. CDR3 loop: CATSMPGGPYNEQFF. The DNA for the CDR3 is TGTGCCACCAGTATGCCCGGGGGGCCTTACAATGAGCAGTTCTTC.

This chain uses TRBV2 with TRBJ1-6; D gene unclear. CDR3 length: 14 residues. The V end was cut by 3 bases, the J end by 7 bases, with 10 bases between. The germline V gene encodes CDR1 SNHLY and CDR2 FYNNEI. CDR3 protein: CASSDRPDNSPLHF. In DNA form, the CDR3 reads TGTGCCAGCAGTGACAGGCCAGACAATTCACCCCTCCACTTT.

CDR3 DNA sequence: TGCAGTGCTAGAGATCGGCGGCGGGAGTATGAGCAGCCCCAGCATTTT. Translated: CSARDRRREYEQPQHF. V gene TRBV20-1 combines with J gene TRBJ1-5, with D uncertain. This CDR3 has 16 residues. Germline CDR1 DFQATT, CDR2 SNEGSKA (reference sequence). V gave up 0 bases and J gave up 7 bases, with 19 bases separating them.

This clonotype occurred a few times. The chain has TRBV20-1 and TRBJ1-2; 9 bases fit TRBD1. The CDR3 runs to 14 residues. The germline V gene encodes CDR1 DFQATT and CDR2 SNEGSKA (reference sequence). V shed 2 bases, J shed 1 base, and the junction held 2 bases outside the gene matches. The CDR3: CSARRTGVNYGYTF. The CDR3 nucleotides read TGCAGTGCTAGACGGACAGGGGTTAACTATGGCTACACCTTC.

This clonotype was picked up many times. This chain joins TRBV20-1 and TRBJ2-2; 10 bases map to TRBD2. CDR1 and CDR2 (germline): DFQATT, SNEGSKA (reference sequence). Trimming at V came to 2 bases and at J to 3 bases, leaving 3 bases not matched to a gene. This CDR3 has 15 residues. The CDR3 spells CSARSGRAYTGELFF. CDR3 DNA sequence: TGCAGTGCTAGAAGCGGGAGGGCCTACACCGGGGAGCTGTTTTTT.

In this sample, this clonotype turned up many times. The rearrangement joins TRBV19 to TRBJ2-3, with D unclear. Trimming removed 5 bases from V and 4 bases from J, with 16 bases in between. The CDR3 is 15 amino acids. The germline V gene encodes CDR1 LNHDA and CDR2 SQIVND (reference sequence). The CDR3 region is CASSHRASRADTQYF. The DNA of the CDR3 is TGTGCCAGTAGTCACCGGGCCTCTAGGGCAGATACGCAGTATTTT.

The sample holds many counts of this clonotype. V and J are TRBV2 and TRBJ2-7; 7 bases line up with TRBD2. The CDR3 extends over 14 amino acids. The germline CDR1 and CDR2 sequences are SNHLY and FYNNEI. Germline trimming cut 7 bases from V and 4 bases from J; bases unmatched to any gene: 10. The CDR3 reads CASNSGLEGYEQYF. The CDR3 DNA follows: TGTGCCAGCAACTCCGGACTAGAGGGATACGAGCAGTACTTC.